These 11 T cell receptor beta chains share one sample of origin, sequenced in a study of T-cell reconstitution after alpha-beta-depleted transplantation in children. Preparation of the TCRbeta library was carried out with unique molecular identifiers. TCRdb reanalysed the PCR reads using MiXCR and keeps one entry per CDR3 protein. The sample yields 81,000 or so distinct CDR3 sequences, roughly 16% seen once. Specimen: PBMCs, mostly from graft donor cells, collected 180 days after TCRalphabeta/CD19-depleted stem cell transplant. The receptors shown here come from a male patient aged 2 to 10 who had a stem cell transplant for acute lymphoblastic leukemia, so the T cells may come from the graft donor.

CDR3 DNA: TGCAGCGTTGAGAGGGACAGGGGTTTGGATGGCTACACCTTC. This translates into CSVERDRGLDGYTF. The chain recombines TRBV29-1 with TRBJ1-2; 10 positions match TRBD1. Germline CDR1 reads SQVTM; CDR2 reads ANQGSEA. This CDR3 is built from 14 residues. Trimming cost V 3 bases and J 6 bases; bases outside gene matches: 7.

The CDR3 nucleotides read TGTGCCAGCAGTGCCGGACAGATAAATGAAAAACTGTTTTTT. This codes for CASSAGQINEKLFF. The V call is TRBV27, the J call TRBJ1-4; D might be TRBD1 (6 bases). Trimming cost V 5 bases and J 5 bases, with 12 bases left between them. CDR3 length: 14 amino acids. Germline V gene sequence: CDR1 MNHEY, CDR2 SMNVEV (reference sequence).

The chain carries TRBV6-5 and TRBJ1-1; D gene uncertain. The CDR3 loop spans 16 amino acids. The germline CDR1 and CDR2 sequences are MNHEY and SVGAGI. V shed 7 bases and J shed 11 bases, with 29 bases lying between them. Here the CDR3 reads CASIMMRAGGRRQAFF. The DNA of the CDR3 is TGTGCCAGCATTATGATGAGGGCAGGAGGACGTCGTCAGGCTTTCTTT.

A few counts support this clonotype. The chain links TRBV5-6 to TRBJ1-6, with 9 bases fitting TRBD1. CDR1 SGHDT and CDR2 YYEEEE come from the germline V gene. This CDR3 is built from 14 residues. V lost 4 bases, J lost 10 bases, and 6 bases stayed unmatched. The CDR3 loop is CASSQGQGDSPLHF. The CDR3 DNA sequence: TGTGCCAGCAGCCAGGGACAGGGCGACTCACCCCTCCACTTT.

This chain uses TRBV10-3 with TRBJ2-1; D might be TRBD2 (6 bases). This CDR3 has 16 amino acids. Trimming removed 6 bases at V and 7 bases at J, with 22 bases between. Germline assignment: CDR1 ENHRY and CDR2 SYGVKD. The CDR3 sequence is CAIRPSLTGEVNEQFF. CDR3 DNA: TGTGCCATCAGGCCCTCCCTGACGGGGGAGGTGAATGAGCAGTTCTTC.

This clonotype was seen a few times. The chain recombines TRBV7-8 with TRBJ2-2; no clear D. Germline CDR1 SGHVS, CDR2 FQNEAQ. The V end was cut by 7 bases, the J end by 0 bases, with 12 bases between. The CDR3 sequence is 15 residues long. Written as DNA, the CDR3 is TGTGCCAGCACCTTGACCGCCGCGAACACCGGGGAGCTGTTTTTT. Translated, it gives CASTLTAANTGELFF.

In this sample, this clonotype turned up many times. The V and J genes are TRBV20-1 and TRBJ2-5; perhaps TRBD2 as D (5 bases). The germline V gene has CDR1 DFQATT and CDR2 SNEGSKA (reference sequence). The V end was cut by 4 bases, the J end by 2 bases, with 14 bases between. This CDR3 spans 14 amino acids. This CDR3 is CSAKRDNNQETQYF. Here the CDR3 DNA reads TGCAGTGCTAAGAGGGATAATAATCAAGAGACCCAGTACTTC.

This clonotype was found a few times. The chain combines TRBV7-1 with TRBJ2-2, with a possible D match to TRBD2 (6 bases). TRBV7-1 is an open reading frame, and its role is uncertain. The CDR3 sequence is 22 residues long. The germline V and J ends were trimmed by 2 bases and 1 base, with 29 bases remaining between them. The CDR3 loop reads CASSSTPSLRDRQGLNTGELFF. The CDR3 DNA follows: TGTGCCAGCAGCTCAACACCGAGCCTCAGGGATCGTCAGGGACTGAACACCGGGGAGCTGTTTTTT.

This clonotype has just a few counts. V gene TRBV24-1 combines with J gene TRBJ1-2, with D uncertain. Germline V gene data show CDR1 as KGHDR and CDR2 as SFDVKD. The CDR3 sequence is 11 residues long. Trimming removed 0 bases at V and 8 bases at J, with 3 bases between. The CDR3 loop reads CATSDLQGYTF. In DNA form, the CDR3 reads TGTGCCACCAGTGATTTGCAAGGCTACACCTTC.

V is TRBV29-1 and J is TRBJ1-1; no clear D gene. Germline V gene lookup returns CDR1 SQVTM and CDR2 ANQGSEA. This CDR3 comprises 15 residues. V lost 4 bases to trimming and J lost 7 bases, with 22 bases between them. CDR3 nucleotides: TGCAGCGTTGCGCCCCCGACATGGGTCAGAGGTGAAGCTTTCTTT. It is translated as CSVAPPTWVRGEAFF.

J is TRBJ2-2 and V is TRBV29-1; TRBD1 or TRBD2 may be the D gene (5 bases each). Germline V gene sequence: CDR1 SQVTM, CDR2 ANQGSEA. The CDR3 is made up of 13 amino acids. The ends were cut back, 7 bases at V and 4 bases at J, with 13 bases in the middle. CDR3 DNA: TGCAGCGCTCGGGGCATAGGCACCGGGGAGCTGTTTTTT. Translation: CSARGIGTGELFF.